Listed here are 24 T cell receptor beta chains from one sample, sequenced in a study of post-analysis software for immune sequencing data. Study results and limitations: With TRBV5-6, TRBV5-1 and TRBV20-1 included, about five TRBV segments were more frequent in patients than in controls.

These receptors' antigens are unknown. Prepared TCR beta cDNA libraries contained unique molecular identifiers. MiXCR, run by TCRdb on the PCR reads, gives a single entry per CDR3 protein. This sample yields around 440,000 distinct CDR3 sequences, of which around 40% are seen a single time; 12% belongs to the top ten. Sequencing input: blood. The receptor set was obtained from a girl aged 10-17 years with multiple sclerosis.

This chain links TRBV13 with TRBJ2-5; D remains ambiguous. Germline CDR1 and CDR2: PRHDT and FYEKMQ (reference sequence). The CDR3 covers 15 residues. V was cut by 4 bases and J by 1 base, with 13 bases left in between. The DNA for the CDR3 is TGTGCCAGCAGCTCAGGAGCAGTTTCCCAAGAGACCCAGTACTTC. This gives the protein CASSSGAVSQETQYF.

V gene TRBV7-2 combines with J gene TRBJ1-2, with D perhaps matching TRBD1 (6 bases). This CDR3 region has 16 residues. The V end lost 5 bases, the J end lost 2 bases, and 18 bases lay between the germline ends. Germline CDR1 is SGHTA and CDR2 is FQGNSA. CDR3 protein: CASSPWGRGSNYGYTF. The CDR3 DNA reads TGTGCCAGCAGCCCCTGGGGCAGGGGATCGAACTATGGCTACACCTTC.

The chain recombines TRBV29-1 with TRBJ1-1; maybe TRBD1 (5 bases). CDR1 and CDR2 (germline): SQVTM, ANQGSEA. V was trimmed by 1 base and J by 3 bases, leaving 12 bases between them. This CDR3 spans 14 amino acids. In DNA form, the CDR3 reads TGCAGCGTTGAAGTCCAGGGCCGGGACACTGAAGCTTTCTTT. Amino acid sequence: CSVEVQGRDTEAFF.

The chain uses TRBV6-5 and TRBJ1-6; D remains unclear. Germline assignment: CDR1 MNHEY and CDR2 SVGAGI. Trimming shortened V by 6 bases and J by 8 bases, and 14 bases separated the two germline ends. The CDR3 has 14 amino acids. The CDR3 loop reads CASRRGHGDSPLHF. CDR3 DNA: TGTGCCAGCAGGAGAGGCCACGGGGATTCACCCCTCCACTTT.

The rearrangement uses TRBV12-3 or TRBV12-4 and TRBJ2-7; the match to TRBD2 covers 9 bases. The CDR3 is made up of 14 amino acids. After removal of 5 bases from V and 4 bases from J, the junction contained 6 bases not matched to a gene. CDR3 DNA sequence: TGTGCCAGCAGTGATAGCGGGAGCTTGTACGAGCAGTACTTC. Its protein is CASSDSGSLYEQYF.

CDR3 nucleotides: TGTGCCACCAGCAGTGACAGGGCCAGCGAGACCCAGTACTTC. This gives the protein CATSSDRASETQYF. The rearrangement joins TRBV15 to TRBJ2-5, with 7 nucleotides matching TRBD1. The CDR3 contains 14 residues. After removal of 3 bases from V and 5 bases from J, the junction contained 6 bases not matched to a gene. Germline V CDR1 and CDR2: LNHNV, YYDKDF (reference sequence). Based on the CDR3 plus reference TRBV15 and TRBJ2-5, the full variable domain is DAMVIQNPRYQVTQFGKPVTLSCSQTLNHNVMYWYQQKSSQAPKLLFHYYDKDFNNEADTPDNFQSRRPNTSFCFLDIRSPGLGDTAMYLCATSSDRASETQYFGPGTRLLVL.

V usage is TRBV5-6 and J usage is TRBJ1-2; possible D gene TRBD1, 6 bases. The CDR3 has 15 amino acids. The V gene's germline CDR1 is SGHDT and CDR2 YYEEEE. V gave up 4 bases and J gave up 7 bases, with 20 bases separating them. CDR3 amino acids: CASSGIASGGSGYTF. The CDR3 DNA reads TGTGCCAGCAGCGGAATCGCCAGTGGGGGCTCTGGCTACACCTTC.

J is TRBJ2-1 and V is TRBV18; no clear D. The CDR3 is 13 amino acids. Germline CDR1 reads KGHSH; CDR2 reads LQKENI. V gave up 2 bases and J gave up 10 bases, with 12 bases separating them. The CDR3: CASSPYSVYEQFF. Written as DNA, the CDR3 is TGTGCCAGCTCACCATACTCCGTCTACGAGCAGTTCTTC.

In its sample, this clonotype was seen a few times. The CDR3 coding sequence is TGCAGCGCCCGGACAGGGAACTACGAGCAGTACTTC. Translating it yields CSARTGNYEQYF. The gene calls are TRBV29-1 and TRBJ2-5; 8 bases fit TRBD1. Matching the DNA end better, TRBJ2-7 makes the J call doubtful. Germline V CDR1 and CDR2: SQVTM, ANQGSEA. The CDR3 is 12 residues long.

V and J are TRBV20-1 and TRBJ2-5; 8 bases fit TRBD2. Trimming took 5 bases from V and 11 from J; bases not matched to a gene: 19. Germline CDR1 is DFQATT and CDR2 is SNEGSKA (reference sequence). This CDR3 contains 15 residues. CDR3 protein: CSALLRSGSPDEQYF. CDR3 sequence (DNA): TGCAGTGCTTTACTCCGGAGCGGGAGTCCGGATGAGCAGTACTTC.

This rearrangement joins TRBV2 to TRBJ2-5; 11 bases are a match to TRBD1. Per the germline V gene, CDR1 is SNHLY and CDR2 is FYNNEI. This CDR3 region has 15 residues. The J segment lost 5 bases and the V segment lost 1 base, leaving 3 bases of the junction unmatched. Here the CDR3 reads CASSEGTGGWETQYF. The CDR3, as DNA: TGTGCCAGCAGTGAAGGGACAGGGGGCTGGGAGACCCAGTACTTC.

This chain uses TRBV27 with TRBJ2-1, with 12 bases identical to TRBD2. Trimming cost V 5 bases and J 9 bases; bases outside gene matches: 11. Germline CDR1 reads MNHEY; CDR2 reads SMNVEV (reference sequence). The CDR3 contains 16 residues. The CDR3 nucleotides read TGTGCCAGCAGTCCCCTCACTAGCGGGAGGATGGGTGAGCAGTTCTTC. Translated: CASSPLTSGRMGEQFF.

This chain uses TRBV19 with TRBJ2-1; TRBD2 might be the D (6 bases). The CDR3 has 16 residues. Germline V gene data show CDR1 as LNHDA and CDR2 as SQIVND (reference sequence). V lost 3 bases, J lost 1 base, and 13 bases lay in between. The CDR3 DNA follows: TGTGCCAGTAGTATGCTTAGCGGAAGGTCCTACAATGAGCAGTTCTTC. Translating gives CASSMLSGRSYNEQFF. Full variable domain (outside the CDR3, taken from reference TRBV19 and TRBJ2-1): DGGITQSPKYLFRKEGQNVTLSCEQNLNHDAMYWYRQDPGQGLRLIYYSQIVNDFQKGDIAEGYSVSREKKESFPLTVTSAQKNPTAFYLCASSMLSGRSYNEQFFGPGTRLTVL.

The chain has TRBV15 and TRBJ2-5; possible D gene TRBD2, 6 bases. CDR1 and CDR2 from the germline V gene are LNHNV and YYDKDF (reference sequence). The CDR3 spans 16 residues. Trimming pared 2 bases from V and 0 bases from J, leaving 13 bases between. The CDR3 DNA follows: TGTGCCACCAGCAGACAACTAGCAGACAACCAAGAGACCCAGTACTTC. Translating it yields CATSRQLADNQETQYF. Drawing the rest from reference TRBV15 and TRBJ2-5, the complete variable domain is DAMVIQNPRYQVTQFGKPVTLSCSQTLNHNVMYWYQQKSSQAPKLLFHYYDKDFNNEADTPDNFQSRRPNTSFCFLDIRSPGLGDTAMYLCATSRQLADNQETQYFGPGTRLLVL.

The chain links TRBV29-1 to TRBJ1-2; D ambiguous. V lost 6 bases to trimming and J lost 0 bases, with 14 bases between them. Germline V gene lookup returns CDR1 SQVTM and CDR2 ANQGSEA. The CDR3 totals 14 residues. For the CDR3, the DNA is TGCAGCGTCGCGGGTGGGATGACTAACTATGGCTACACCTTC. Translated: CSVAGGMTNYGYTF.

In its sample, this clonotype was seen a few times. The V call is TRBV29-1, the J call TRBJ2-1; TRBD2 agrees at 11 bases. The length of the CDR3 is 13 residues. Germline lookup yields CDR1 SQVTM and CDR2 ANQGSEA. Trimming cost V 4 bases and J 12 bases; bases outside gene matches: 8. CDR3 loop: CSVGGLAAPMQFF. CDR3 in DNA: TGCAGCGTTGGGGGACTAGCGGCACCTATGCAGTTCTTC.

This clonotype was picked up a small number of times. The rearrangement links TRBV15 to TRBJ2-1, with 12 nucleotides matching TRBD1. The length of the CDR3 is 15 residues. J was trimmed by 10 bases and V by 4 bases; bases with no gene match: 8. Germline CDR1 LNHNV, CDR2 YYDKDF (reference sequence). The CDR3 bases are TGTGCCACCAGCATCGGGACAGGGGGCAAGAAGGAGCAGTTCTTC. Its translation: CATSIGTGGKKEQFF.

The chain has TRBV25-1 and TRBJ2-3; a weak D match, TRBD2 (6 bases). With 9 bases removed from V and 6 bases from J, the gap between germline ends came to 19 bases. The CDR3 totals 14 residues. Per germline, CDR1 MGHDK and CDR2 SYGVNS. CDR3 amino acids: CASVGRRLGDTQYF. DNA of the CDR3: TGTGCCAGTGTAGGGAGGCGATTGGGTGATACGCAGTATTTT.

V gene TRBV4-1 combines with J gene TRBJ2-7; 13 nucleotides line up with TRBD2. CDR3 length equals 17 residues. The trim removed 1 base at V and 1 base at J, leaving 4 bases unmatched. In germline, CDR1 is MGHRA, CDR2 YSYEKL. DNA of the CDR3: TGCGCCAGCAGCCAAGGACTAGCGGGAGGTGGGTCCTACGAGCAGTACTTC. It specifies CASSQGLAGGGSYEQYF.

V is TRBV28 and J is TRBJ2-7; 7 positions agree with TRBD1. From germline, CDR1 is MDHEN and CDR2 SYDVKM. Unmatched junction bases numbered 8, after V lost 5 bases and J lost 1 base. This CDR3 region has 15 residues. In nucleotides, the CDR3 is TGTGCCAGCAGTCTCCCCTCGACAGGGTCCTACGAGCAGTACTTC. Translating it yields CASSLPSTGSYEQYF. Complete variable domain (other parts from reference TRBV28 and TRBJ2-7): DVKVTQSSRYLVKRTGEKVFLECVQDMDHENMFWYRQDPGLGLRLIYFSYDVKMKEKGDIPEGYSVSREKKERFSLILESASTNQTSMYLCASSLPSTGSYEQYFGPGTRLTVT.

This rearrangement joins TRBV5-1 to TRBJ2-7; 7 nucleotides align to TRBD2. The J call is doubtful: the DNA matches TRBJ2-5 better. The CDR3 consists of 16 residues. CDR1 and CDR2 (germline): SGHRS, YFSETQ. The CDR3 region is CASSLGRLADSETQYF. Written as DNA, the CDR3 is TGCGCCAGCAGCTTGGGCAGGCTAGCGGATTCGGAGACCCAGTACTTC.

The chain links TRBV28 to TRBJ2-7; TRBD1 matches 9 bases. This CDR3 spans 15 amino acids. Per germline, CDR1 MDHEN and CDR2 SYDVKM. V lost 7 bases to trimming and J lost 0 bases; unmatched junction nucleotides: 7. The CDR3 spells CASKDRGLSSYEQYF. The CDR3 DNA reads TGTGCCAGCAAGGACAGGGGCCTTAGCTCCTACGAGCAGTACTTC.

This clonotype was observed a few times. V gene TRBV5-1 combines with J gene TRBJ2-1, with D perhaps given as TRBD1 or TRBD2 (7 bases each). Germline CDR1 and CDR2: SGHRS and YFSETQ. The CDR3 spans 15 residues. V shed 3 bases and J shed 6 bases, with 16 bases lying between them. The CDR3 nucleotides read TGCGCCAGCAGCTGGACCGACAGGGAGGGCAATGAGCAGTTCTTC. It codes for CASSWTDREGNEQFF.

As for this clonotype: The junction does not match germline at one end; this may be a read error. V and J are TRBV28 and TRBJ1-2; TRBD1 aligns across 8 bases. Germline CDR1 is MDHEN and CDR2 is SYDVKM. The CDR3 length is 16 residues. The CDR3 bases are TGTGCCAGTAGTTCCTCTCCAGGGGGCGCATCCTATGGCTACACCTTC. It yields the protein CASSSSPGGASYGYTF.